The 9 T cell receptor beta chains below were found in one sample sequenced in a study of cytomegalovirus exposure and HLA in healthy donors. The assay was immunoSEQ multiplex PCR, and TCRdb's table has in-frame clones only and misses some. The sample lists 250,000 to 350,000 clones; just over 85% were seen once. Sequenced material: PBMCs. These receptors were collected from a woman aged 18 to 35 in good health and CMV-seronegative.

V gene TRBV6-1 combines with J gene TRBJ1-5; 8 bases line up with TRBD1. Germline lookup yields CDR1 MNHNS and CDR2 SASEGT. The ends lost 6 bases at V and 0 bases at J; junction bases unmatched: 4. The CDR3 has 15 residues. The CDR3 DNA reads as TGTGCCAGCAGGAGAGACAGGGGTAGCAATCAGCCCCAGCATTTT. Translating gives CASRRDRGSNQPQHF.

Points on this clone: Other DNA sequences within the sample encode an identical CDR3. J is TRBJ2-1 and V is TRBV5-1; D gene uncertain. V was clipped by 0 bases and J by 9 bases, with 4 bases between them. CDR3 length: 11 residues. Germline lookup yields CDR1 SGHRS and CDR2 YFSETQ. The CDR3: CASSLGGEQFF. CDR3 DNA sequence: TGCGCCAGCAGCTTGGGAGGTGAGCAGTTCTTC.

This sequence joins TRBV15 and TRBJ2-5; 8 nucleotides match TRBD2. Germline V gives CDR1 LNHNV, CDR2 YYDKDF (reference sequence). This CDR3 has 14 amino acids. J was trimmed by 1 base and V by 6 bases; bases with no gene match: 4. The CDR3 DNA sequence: TGTGCCACCAGGACGACTAGCGCCCAAGAGACCCAGTACTTC. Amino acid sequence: CATRTTSAQETQYF.

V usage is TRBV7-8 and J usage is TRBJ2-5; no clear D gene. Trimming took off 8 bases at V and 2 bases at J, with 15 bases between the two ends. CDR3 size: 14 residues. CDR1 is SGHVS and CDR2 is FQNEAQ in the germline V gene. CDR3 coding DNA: TGTGCCAGCGCTCAATGGGCAGCACAAGAGACCCAGTACTTC. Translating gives CASAQWAAQETQYF. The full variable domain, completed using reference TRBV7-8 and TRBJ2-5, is GAGVSQSPRYKVAKRGQDVALRCDPISGHVSLFWYQQALGQGPEFLTYFQNEAQLDKSGLPSDRFFAERPEGSVSTLKIQRTQQEDSAVYLCASAQWAAQETQYFGPGTRLLVL.

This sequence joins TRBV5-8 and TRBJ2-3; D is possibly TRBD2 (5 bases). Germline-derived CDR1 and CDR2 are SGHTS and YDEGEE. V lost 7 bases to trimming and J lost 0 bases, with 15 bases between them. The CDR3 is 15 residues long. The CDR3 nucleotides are TGTGCCAGCCCCACCTGGGAGCCTAGCACAGATACGCAGTATTTT. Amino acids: CASPTWEPSTDTQYF.

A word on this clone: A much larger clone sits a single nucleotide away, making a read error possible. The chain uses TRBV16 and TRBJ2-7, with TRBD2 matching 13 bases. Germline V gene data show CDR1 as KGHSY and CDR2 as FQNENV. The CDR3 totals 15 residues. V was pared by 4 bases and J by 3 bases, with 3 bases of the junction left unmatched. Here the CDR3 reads CASSLRTSGSYEQYF. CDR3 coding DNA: TGTGCCAGCAGCCTTCGGACTAGCGGGAGCTACGAGCAGTACTTC.

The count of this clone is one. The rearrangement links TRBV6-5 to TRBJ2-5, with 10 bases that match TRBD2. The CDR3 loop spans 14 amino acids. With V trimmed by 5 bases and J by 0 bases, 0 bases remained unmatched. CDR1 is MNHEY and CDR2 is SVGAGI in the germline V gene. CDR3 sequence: CASSLAGDQETQYF. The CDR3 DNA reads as TGTGCCAGCAGTCTAGCGGGAGACCAAGAGACCCAGTACTTC.

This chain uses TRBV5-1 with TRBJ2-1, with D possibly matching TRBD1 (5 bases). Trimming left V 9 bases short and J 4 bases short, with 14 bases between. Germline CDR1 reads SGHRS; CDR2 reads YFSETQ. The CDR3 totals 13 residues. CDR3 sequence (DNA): TGCGCCACCGCCGAGGCAGGGTACAATGAGCAGTTCTTC. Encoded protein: CATAEAGYNEQFF. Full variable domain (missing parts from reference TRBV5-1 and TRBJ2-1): KAGVTQTPRYLIKTRGQQVTLSCSPISGHRSVSWYQQTPGQGLQFLFEYFSETQRNKGNFPGRFSGRQFSNSRSEMNVSTLELGDSALYLCATAEAGYNEQFFGPGTRLTVL.

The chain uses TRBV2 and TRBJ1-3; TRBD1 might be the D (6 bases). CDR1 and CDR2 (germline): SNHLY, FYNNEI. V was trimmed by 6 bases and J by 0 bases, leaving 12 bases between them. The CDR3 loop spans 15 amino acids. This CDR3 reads CASSLTGSSGNTIYF. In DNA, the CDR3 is TGTGCCAGCAGCCTTACAGGGAGCTCTGGAAACACCATATATTTT.